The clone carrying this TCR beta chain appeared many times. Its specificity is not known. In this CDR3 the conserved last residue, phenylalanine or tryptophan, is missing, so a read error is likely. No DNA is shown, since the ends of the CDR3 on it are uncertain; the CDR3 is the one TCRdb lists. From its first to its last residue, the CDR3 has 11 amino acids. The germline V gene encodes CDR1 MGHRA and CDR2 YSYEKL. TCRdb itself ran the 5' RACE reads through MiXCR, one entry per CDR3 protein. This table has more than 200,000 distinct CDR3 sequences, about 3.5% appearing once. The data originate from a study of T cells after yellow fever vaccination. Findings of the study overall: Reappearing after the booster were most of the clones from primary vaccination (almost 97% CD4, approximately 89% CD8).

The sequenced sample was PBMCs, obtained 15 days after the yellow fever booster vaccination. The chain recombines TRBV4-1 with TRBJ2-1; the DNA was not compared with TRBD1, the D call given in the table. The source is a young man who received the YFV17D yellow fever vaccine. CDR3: CASSQERGLSV.